This record covers a single T cell receptor (beta chain). The length of the CDR3 is 14 residues. CDR1 and CDR2 from the germline V gene are SGHRS and YFSETQ. V lost 0 bases and J lost 4, with 7 bases in between. This sample is part of a study of PD-L1 blockade in urothelial cancer. Study in general: Patients, treated from about 2014 onward, received atezolizumab 1,200 mg intravenously every 3 weeks. Twenty-five of the 29 patients were men with bladder-origin urothelial cancer.

Profiling relied on immunoSEQ multiplex PCR, and the TCRdb table lists in-frame clones only, not all of them. Found here are 50,000 or so clones, 70% to 90% of them singletons; the top ten hold under 2.5%. The sample's time point: peripheral blood 6 weeks after treatment start. Sequences were derived from PBMCs, sampled around atezolizumab (anti-PD-L1) treatment. This sequence originates from a man aged 50 or older with urothelial cancer. The chain uses TRBV5-1 and TRBJ2-2; possibly TRBD1 for D (5 bases). CDR3 region: CASSLERGTGELFF. The CDR3 nucleotides are TGCGCCAGCAGCTTGGAAAGGGGCACCGGGGAGCTGTTTTTT.